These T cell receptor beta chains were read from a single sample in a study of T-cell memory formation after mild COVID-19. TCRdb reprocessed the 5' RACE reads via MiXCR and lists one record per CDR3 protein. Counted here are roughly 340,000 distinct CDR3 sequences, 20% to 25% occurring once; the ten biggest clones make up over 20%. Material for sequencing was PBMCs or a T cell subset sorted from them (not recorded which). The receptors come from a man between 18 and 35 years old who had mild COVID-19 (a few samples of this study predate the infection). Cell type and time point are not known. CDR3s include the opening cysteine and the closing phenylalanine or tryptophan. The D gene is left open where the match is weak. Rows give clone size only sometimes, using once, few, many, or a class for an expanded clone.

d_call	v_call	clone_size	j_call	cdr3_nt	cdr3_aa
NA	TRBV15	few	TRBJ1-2	TGTGCCACCAGCAGGGGAGACGGGGTTTATGGCTACACCTTC	CATSRGDGVYGYTF
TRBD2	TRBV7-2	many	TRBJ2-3	TGTGCCAGCAGCTTCCAGACTAGCGCCGGCGATACGCAGTATTTT	CASSFQTSAGDTQYF
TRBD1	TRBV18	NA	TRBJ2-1	TGTGCCAGCTCCGCTCGGACAGGGGTCAGTGAGCAGTTCTTC	CASSARTGVSEQFF
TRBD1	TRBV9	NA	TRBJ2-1	TGTGCCAGCAGCCGATCAAACAGGGGCACCTACAATGAGCAGTTCTTC	CASSRSNRGTYNEQFF
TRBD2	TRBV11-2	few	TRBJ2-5	TGTGCCTCGATGGGGGGGGGGACCCAGTACTTC	CASMGGGTQYF
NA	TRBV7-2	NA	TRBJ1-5	TGTGCCAGCAGCTTGAGGCCAAGCAATCAGCCCCAGCATTTT	CASSLRPSNQPQHF
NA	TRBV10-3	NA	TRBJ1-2	TGTGCCATCAGTGGGACCCGGGACACTTCTAACTATGGCTACACCTTC	CAISGTRDTSNYGYTF
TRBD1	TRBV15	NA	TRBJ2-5	TGTGCCACCAGCAGAACCGGGACAGGGGAGACCCAGTACTTC	CATSRTGTGETQYF
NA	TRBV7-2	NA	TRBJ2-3	TGTGCCAGCAGCCCCAAGGGGAGCACAGATACGCAGTATTTT	CASSPKGSTDTQYF
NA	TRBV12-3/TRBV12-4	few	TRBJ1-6	TGTGCCAGCAGTTTAGCGACGGCTAATTCACCCCTCCACTTT	CASSLATANSPLHF
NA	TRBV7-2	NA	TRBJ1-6	TGTGCCAGCAGCTTAGCGGCAATCGGAACGGGATCACCCCTCCACTTT	CASSLAAIGTGSPLHF
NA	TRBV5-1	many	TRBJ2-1	TGCGCCAGCAGCCTGGAGGGGGCCGGTTACAATGAGCAGTTCTTC	CASSLEGAGYNEQFF
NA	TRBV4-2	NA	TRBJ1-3	TGTGCCAGCAAGGCGGCCGGATCCTCTGGAAACACCATATATTTT	CASKAAGSSGNTIYF
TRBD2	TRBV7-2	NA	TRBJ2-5	TGTGCCAGCAGCTTAGGGGCCAAGCGGGGAGTCCAAGAGACCCAGTACTTC	CASSLGAKRGVQETQYF
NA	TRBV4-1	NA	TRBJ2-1	TGCGCCAGCAGCCAAGTCCCCGGGTCCAATGAGCAGTTCTTC	CASSQVPGSNEQFF
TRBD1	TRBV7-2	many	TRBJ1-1	TGTGCCAGCAGCCGGAGGACAGGGGGAGAAGAAGCTTTCTTT	CASSRRTGGEEAFF
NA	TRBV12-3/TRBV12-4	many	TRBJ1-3	TGTGCCAGCAGCTTCGGGGGATCTGGAAACACCATATATTTT	CASSFGGSGNTIYF
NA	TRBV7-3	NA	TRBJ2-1	TGTGCCAGCAGCTTCGTCCCCGGGAACTACAATGAGCAGTTCTTC	CASSFVPGNYNEQFF
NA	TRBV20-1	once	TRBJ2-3	TGCGGAGGGAAACCTAGCACAGATACGCAGTATTTT	CGGKPSTDTQYF
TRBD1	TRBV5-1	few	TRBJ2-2	TGCGCCAGCGGGACAGGGGGACCCGGGGAGCTGTTTTTT	CASGTGGPGELFF
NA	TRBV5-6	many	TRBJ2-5	TGTGCCAGCAGCTTGGCCCGAGGGAGGGAGACCCAGTACTTC	CASSLARGRETQYF
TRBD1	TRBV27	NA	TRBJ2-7	TGTGCCAGCAGTCTTCGGGGACAGGGTGCCTACGAGCAGTACTTC	CASSLRGQGAYEQYF
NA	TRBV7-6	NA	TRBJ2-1	TGTGCCAGCAGCTCCGACAGGCGGGCCAGCGGTGAGCAGTTCTTC	CASSSDRRASGEQFF
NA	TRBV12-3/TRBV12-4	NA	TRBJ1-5	TGTGCCAGCAGTCCCTTGTTCGGTCAGCCCCAGCATTTT	CASSPLFGQPQHF
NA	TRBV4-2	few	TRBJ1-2	TGTGCCAGCAGCCAAGGAGAGGGCCAGGCGATGAATGGCTACACCTTC	CASSQGEGQAMNGYTF
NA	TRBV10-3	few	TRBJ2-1	TGTGCCACCCGAGGAGCGGCCCACAATGAGCAGTTCTTC	CATRGAAHNEQFF
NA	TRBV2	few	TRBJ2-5	TGTGCCAGCGGTCCGGGGTTGGAGACCCAGTACTTC	CASGPGLETQYF
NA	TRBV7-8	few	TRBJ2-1	TGTGCCAGCAGCTCAACCGCTGGCTCCTACAATGAGCAGTTCTTC	CASSSTAGSYNEQFF
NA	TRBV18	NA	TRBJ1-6	TGTGCCAGCTCACCCCAACAGAAGTCCTATAATTCACCCCTCCACTTT	CASSPQQKSYNSPLHF
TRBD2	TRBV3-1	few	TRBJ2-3	TGTGCCAGCAGCCAATTAGCGGGGGAGAGAAATACGCAGTATTTT	CASSQLAGERNTQYF
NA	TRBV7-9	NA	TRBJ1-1	TGTGCCAGCAGCGACGACAGCGTGAACACTGAAGCTTTCTTT	CASSDDSVNTEAFF
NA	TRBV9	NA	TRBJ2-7	TGTGCCAGCAGCGTAGCCCCTCAGGACAGCTACGAGCAGTACTTC	CASSVAPQDSYEQYF
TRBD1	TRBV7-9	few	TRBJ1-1	TGTGCCAGCAGCTCGACTGGGACAGGGAACATGAACACTGAAGCTTTCTTT	CASSSTGTGNMNTEAFF
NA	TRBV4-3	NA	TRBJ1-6	TGCGCCAGCAGCCAAGCAGCCTTCTTAGTCCGGAATTCACCCCTCCACTTT	CASSQAAFLVRNSPLHF
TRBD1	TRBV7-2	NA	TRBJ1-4	TGTGCCAGCAGCCCCTGGACAGGGGGCCATGAAAAACTGTTTTTT	CASSPWTGGHEKLFF
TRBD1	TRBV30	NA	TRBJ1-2	TGTGCCTGGAGCGACAGGGGGCGCGGCTATGGCTACACCTTC	CAWSDRGRGYGYTF
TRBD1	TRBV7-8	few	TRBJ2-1	TGTGCCAGCAGCTCCGCCGGGACAGGGACATCCGGTGAGCAGTTCTTC	CASSSAGTGTSGEQFF
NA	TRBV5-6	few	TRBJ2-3	TGTGCCAGCAGCTTGGGGTTAGTGCAACCCACAGATACGCAGTATTTT	CASSLGLVQPTDTQYF
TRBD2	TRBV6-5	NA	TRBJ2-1	TGTGCCAGCAGTTACCGACTAGCGGGGACCCAACAGTTCTTC	CASSYRLAGTQQFF
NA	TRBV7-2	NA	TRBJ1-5	TGTGCCAGCTCACCACAGTGGGGCGGCAATCAGCCCCAGCATTTT	CASSPQWGGNQPQHF
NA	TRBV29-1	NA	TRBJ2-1	TGCAGCGTGAACAATGAGCAGTTCTTC	CSVNNEQFF
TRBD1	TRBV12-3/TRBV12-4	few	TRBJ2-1	TGTGCCAGCAGCCTACAGGGGTTGCCCTACAATGAGCAGTTCTTC	CASSLQGLPYNEQFF
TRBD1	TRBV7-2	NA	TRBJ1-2	TGTGCCAGCAGCCGGGGGGACAGCTTAGGGAGTGGCTACACCTTC	CASSRGDSLGSGYTF
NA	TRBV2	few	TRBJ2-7	TGTGCCAGCAGTGATGCCGGCTACGAGCAGTACTTC	CASSDAGYEQYF
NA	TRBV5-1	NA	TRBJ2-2	TGCGCCAGCAGCGTTGACACATTTAGCCCCGGGGAGCTGTTTTTT	CASSVDTFSPGELFF
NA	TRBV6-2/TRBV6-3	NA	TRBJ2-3	TGTGCCAGCAGAGGGGTCACTAACACAGATACGCAGTATTTT	CASRGVTNTDTQYF
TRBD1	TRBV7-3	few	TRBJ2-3	TGTGCCAGCAGCTTAAACCGACGGGGACAGGGAACAGATACGCAGTATTTT	CASSLNRRGQGTDTQYF
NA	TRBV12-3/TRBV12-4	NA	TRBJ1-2	TGTGCCAGCAGTTTGATGGTCGGTGGGGGAGGACGCGGCTACACCTTC	CASSLMVGGGGRGYTF
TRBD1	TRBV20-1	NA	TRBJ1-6	TGCAGTGCGTTCCCGGGACAGGGGGATCGTTCACCCCTCCACTTT	CSAFPGQGDRSPLHF